This T cell receptor beta chain was identified during a study of blood T cell repertoires in COVID-19 (dated by TCRdb to about 2020). Background for the entire study: Samples covering the acute and convalescent phases of COVID-19 were provided by collaborators in the United States, Italy and Spain. A de-identified subject ID, COVID-19 status, age in years and sex were almost always included in the sample metadata. The material from the prospective study consisted of cDNA or gDNA derived from T cells, B-cell-depleted T cells, or PBMCs. Deeply sampled blood TCRbeta repertoires from subjects exposed to, actively infected with, or recovered from COVID-19 were included in the dataset. The samples were drawn from the first 160 participants of the ongoing ImmuneRACE study and from under 1,500 subjects provided by 6 global collaborators. Where HLA class I and class II types were available, the types were taken from metadata supplied by the sample provider, not from assay-based typing. The repertoires were released in a freely available public database meant as a resource for research on the immune response to SARS-CoV-2.

One collaborating source in Seattle enrolled patients during active infection and followed them longitudinally through the course of disease. Whole blood was collected in K2EDTA tubes by collaborating institutions according to the institutions' own protocols. For TCRbeta analysis, collaborators shipped samples in one of three forms: frozen whole blood, isolated PBMCs, or DNA extracted from either of those sample types. The research as a whole found: How much clinical and demographic metadata was included differed by source and by participant, and the metadata was provided uncurated.

Compared with germline, V lacks 1 base and J lacks 6 bases; bases without a gene match: 10. In the germline V gene (reference sequence), CDR1 corresponds to LGHDT and CDR2 to YNNKEL. Taken from cysteine to phenylalanine, the CDR3 has 17 residues. The retained sequence is limited to the CDR3, 51 bases, with the frame set at the first base. To note about this clone: Its antigen remains unidentified. No clone much larger than this one lies a single base away; base qualities are absent.

TCRbeta CDR3 regions were amplified from genomic DNA by means of the immunoSEQ Assay, a bias-controlled multiplex PCR. On the authors' methods: Nucleated cell counts per sample were estimated from amplification of reference gene primers within the assay. Sequence reads were collapsed and filtered to measure the absolute abundance of every unique TCRbeta CDR3 rearrangement. For each sample, productive Simpson clonality was calculated as the square root of Simpson's diversity index across productive rearrangements. The immuneACCESS repertoire file appears here via TCRdb, limited to in-frame rearrangements. These files lack a portion of the clones; in checked studies, under half of the deficit traces to unresolved V genes, and the cause of the others is not known. The V and J calls and clone size were taken over from that table, and D and trimming were inferred from the DNA. The sample yields 300,000 to 350,000 clones; approximately 92% were counted once. The top ten constitute about 6.8% of the sample.

This sequence uses TRBV3-1 (or the pseudogene TRBV3-2) and TRBJ2-1, with 9 bases matching TRBD2. The specimen sequenced was peripheral blood. This TCR was recovered from a woman in her 30s with COVID-19, enrolled during active disease. The CDR3 region has the sequence CASSQVNSGRKGNEQFF. The base sequence is TGTGCCAGCAGCCAAGTAAATAGCGGGAGAAAAGGCAATGAGCAGTTCTTC.